A selection of T cell receptor beta chains follows, all from one sample in a study of cytomegalovirus exposure and HLA in healthy donors. Produced via immunoSEQ multiplex PCR; TCRdb's table is partial and in-frame only. The sample lists around 170,000 clones, roughly 88% seen once, with approximately 1.4% in the top ten. The sample taken for sequencing was PBMCs. The receptors were sampled from a woman under 30 in good health and CMV-seronegative. CDR3s include the opening cysteine and the closing phenylalanine or tryptophan. D genes are given only for firm matches. Size values are once, few and many counts, or a class for expanded clones, and some rows have none.

v_gene,d_gene,j_gene,abundance,CDR3aa,CDR3nt
TRBV2,TRBD1,TRBJ1-2,few,CASSELGQGTSYGYTF,TGTGCCAGCAGTGAATTGGGACAGGGGACCTCTTATGGCTACACCTTC
TRBV18,TRBD2,TRBJ2-5,-,CASSPGLAGEETQYF,TGTGCCAGCTCACCAGGACTAGCGGGGGAAGAGACCCAGTACTTC
TRBV18,-,TRBJ2-1,-,CASSPRFTDNEQFF,TGTGCCAGCTCACCACGTTTTACGGACAATGAGCAGTTCTTC
TRBV5-6,-,TRBJ1-2,-,CASMPGMGGYTF,TGTGCCAGCATGCCCGGGATGGGGGGCTACACCTTC
TRBV5-5,TRBD1,TRBJ1-6,few,CASSSPGTDNSPLHF,TGTGCCAGCAGCTCACCCGGGACAGATAATTCACCCCTCCACTTT
TRBV2,-,TRBJ1-1,-,CASSEAWQGNTEAFF,TGTGCCAGCAGTGAAGCGTGGCAGGGGAACACTGAAGCTTTCTTT
TRBV14,TRBD1,TRBJ1-2,-,CASSQLTGDYGYTF,TGTGCCAGCAGCCAACTGACAGGGGACTATGGCTACACCTTC
TRBV7-6,-,TRBJ1-2,-,CASRKQGPLYTF,TGTGCCAGCAGAAAACAGGGCCCACTCTACACCTTC
TRBV5-6,TRBD1,TRBJ1-3,once,CASSRPGDRFLLGGEAIYF,TGTGCCAGCAGCCGACCAGGGGACAGATTCTTGCTCGGGGGAGAGGCCATATATTTT
TRBV5-5,TRBD1,TRBJ1-5,-,CASSPDRANQPQHF,TGTGCCAGCAGCCCGGACAGGGCCAATCAGCCCCAGCATTTT
TRBV2,TRBD1,TRBJ1-4,-,CASGEGQPRGNEKLFF,TGTGCCAGCGGAGAGGGACAGCCTAGGGGTAATGAAAAACTGTTTTTT
TRBV18,TRBD1,TRBJ2-7,-,CASSPGTELYEQYF,TGTGCCAGCTCACCTGGGACAGAACTTTACGAGCAGTACTTC
TRBV4-1,-,TRBJ1-5,-,CASSQLQGRNQPQHF,TGCGCCAGCAGCCAACTCCAGGGAAGGAATCAGCCCCAGCATTTT
TRBV6-5,-,TRBJ2-7,-,CASSFGWAYEQYF,TGTGCCAGCAGTTTCGGGTGGGCCTACGAGCAGTACTTC
TRBV4-1,TRBD2,TRBJ2-3,-,CASSLRLAGEGTQYF,TGCGCCAGCAGCCTACGACTAGCGGGAGAAGGTACGCAGTATTTT
TRBV4-1,-,TRBJ1-3,-,CASSQDRVSGNTIYF,TGCGCCAGCAGCCAAGACAGGGTCAGTGGAAACACCATATATTTT
TRBV15,TRBD1,TRBJ2-3,few,CATRSGGQGIDTQYF,TGTGCCACCAGAAGTGGGGGACAGGGGATAGATACGCAGTATTTT
TRBV2,TRBD1,TRBJ1-2,-,CASSEGQGLRGYTF,TGTGCCAGCAGTGAGGGACAGGGGTTACGAGGCTACACCTTC
TRBV5-1,-,TRBJ2-7,-,CASRQLGGEQYF,TGCGCCAGCCGCCAGCTAGGGGGCGAGCAGTACTTC
TRBV6-5,-,TRBJ2-5,-,CASSYSTQGETQYF,TGTGCCAGCAGTTACTCGACCCAGGGAGAGACCCAGTACTTC
TRBV2,TRBD2,TRBJ2-7,-,CASSRSGGAYEQYF,TGTGCCAGCAGCCGGAGCGGGGGCGCCTACGAGCAGTACTTC
TRBV29-1,-,TRBJ1-2,-,CSVEARDYGYTF,TGCAGCGTTGAAGCCAGGGACTATGGCTACACCTTC
TRBV7-3,-,TRBJ2-3,-,CASSFGDTDTQYF,TGTGCCAGCAGCTTTGGAGACACAGATACGCAGTATTTT
TRBV18,-,TRBJ1-5,once,CASSSGTVGGNQPQHF,TGTGCCAGCTCGAGCGGAACGGTGGGTGGCAATCAGCCCCAGCATTTT
TRBV5-1,-,TRBJ2-1,-,CASSLGQNYNEQFF,TGCGCCAGCAGCTTGGGACAGAATTACAATGAGCAGTTCTTC
TRBV5-1,TRBD1,TRBJ2-2,-,CASSLGVRTGAVKNTGELFF,TGCGCCAGCAGCTTGGGGGTGAGGACAGGGGCCGTTAAAAACACCGGGGAGCTGTTTTTT
TRBV18,-,TRBJ2-7,-,CASSVEGGVVEQYF,TGTGCCAGCTCTGTTGAGGGCGGGGTTGTGGAGCAGTACTTC
TRBV7-9,-,TRBJ2-1,-,CASSRAGDNEQFF,TGTGCCAGCAGTAGGGCAGGGGACAATGAGCAGTTCTTC
TRBV19,TRBD1,TRBJ1-2,-,CASQNGQGRYGYTF,TGTGCCAGCCAGAACGGACAGGGAAGGTATGGCTACACCTTC
TRBV11-2,-,TRBJ1-1,once,CASSSLGGVQNTEAFF,TGTGCCAGCAGCTCGCTGGGGGGGGTACAAAACACTGAAGCTTTCTTT
TRBV28,-,TRBJ1-2,-,CASSVFNYGYTF,TGTGCCAGCAGCGTCTTTAACTATGGCTACACCTTC
TRBV7-2,TRBD1,TRBJ1-6,-,CAGRLDRARSLNSPLHF,TGTGCCGGCAGGCTAGACAGGGCCCGGAGTTTGAATTCACCCCTCCACTTT
TRBV28,-,TRBJ2-7,-,CASTYTNYEQYF,TGTGCCAGCACTTACACGAACTACGAGCAGTACTTC
TRBV28,-,TRBJ1-5,-,CASSLNAGGRRNQPQHF,TGTGCCAGCAGTTTGAACGCCGGAGGGCGCCGCAATCAGCCCCAGCATTTT